Listed below are T cell receptor beta chains from one sample, sequenced in a study of siplizumab effects on memory and regulatory T cells. This table comes from immunoSEQ multiplex PCR, and its TCRdb copy is limited to in-frame clones, with some not included. The data show some 14,000 clones, around 46% seen once. For these receptors, no antigen is known. Sample: CFSE-low (dividing) CD4+ T cells sorted from an allogeneic mixed lymphocyte reaction. These receptors all stem from a human donor in good health; the cells came from an allogeneic mixed lymphocyte reaction. Some clones in this sample may be carry-over from other donors' samples. CDR3s include the opening cysteine and the closing phenylalanine or tryptophan. D genes are given only for firm matches. Rows give clone size only sometimes, using once, few, many, or a class for an expanded clone.

>-|TRBV5-1|TRBJ2-2|-
TGCGCCAGCAGCTTAGGACAGAGCTACGGGGAGCTGTTTTTT
CASSLGQSYGELFF
>-|TRBV6-5|TRBJ1-4|TRBD1
TGTGCCAGCGCCCCAGGGGGGGAACTGTTTTTT
CASAPGGELFF
>medium-sized|TRBV7-7|TRBJ2-1|-
TGTGCTAGCAGCGCGGGGCGGTTTGTCCGTTACAATGAGCAGTTCTTC
CASSAGRFVRYNEQFF
>few|TRBV10-1|TRBJ2-4|TRBD2
TGCGCCAGCAGTGATTATTTAACTAGCGACATTCAGTACTTC
CASSDYLTSDIQYF
>-|TRBV2|TRBJ2-3|TRBD1
TGTGCCAGCAGTGCGGGACAGCTGGGATACACGCAGTATTTT
CASSAGQLGYTQYF
>once|TRBV29-1|TRBJ2-7|-
TGCAGCGTTGTGAAGGACGGGGCCTACGAGCAGTACTTC
CSVVKDGAYEQYF
>-|TRBV5-6|TRBJ2-7|TRBD2
TGTGCCAGCACCCCCCCTAGCGGGAGTGGGTACGAGCAGTACTTC
CASTPPSGSGYEQYF
>-|TRBV5-1|TRBJ1-1|TRBD1
TGCGCCAGCAGCCCCAGGGGGGGGGAGCGGATGAACACTGAAGCTTTCTTT
CASSPRGGERMNTEAFF
>medium-sized|TRBV28|TRBJ2-1|TRBD2
TGTGCCAGCAGTTTCCTCACTAGCGGGGGCTACAATGAGCAGTTCTTC
CASSFLTSGGYNEQFF
>few|TRBV20-1|TRBJ2-7|-
TGCAGTGCTAGTAACGCGGGCGTGGACTTC
CSASNAGVDF
>few|TRBV6-5|TRBJ1-5|-
TGTGCCAGCAGGTGGGACCGAGCGGACAATCAGCCCCAGCATTTT
CASRWDRADNQPQHF
>-|TRBV7-9|TRBJ2-5|-
TGTGCCAGCAGCATCCACAGGGACCGAGAGACCCAGTACTTC
CASSIHRDRETQYF
>-|TRBV11-2|TRBJ2-7|TRBD2
TGTGCCAGCAGCTTGCAACTAGCGAGCTCCTACGAGCAGTACTTC
CASSLQLASSYEQYF
>-|TRBV27|TRBJ2-3|TRBD1
TGTGCCAGCAGTTCGCCCCAGGGGGGCACAGATACGCAGTATTTT
CASSSPQGGTDTQYF
>-|TRBV2|TRBJ2-7|TRBD2
TGTGCCAGCAGCGCACGGACTAGCGGGAGGGTTGAGCAGTACTTC
CASSARTSGRVEQYF
>-|TRBV5-6|TRBJ2-1|TRBD1
TGTGCCAGCAGTGCCGGGACAGGGGGATACAATGAGCAGTTCTTC
CASSAGTGGYNEQFF
>-|TRBV10-1|TRBJ2-7|TRBD2
TGCGCCAGCACCCGGGGGGAGGCGAGGCCCTACGAGCAGTACTTC
CASTRGEARPYEQYF
>few|TRBV11-2|TRBJ1-2|-
TGTGCCAGCAGCTTAGCAGGGACTATTGGCTACACCTTC
CASSLAGTIGYTF